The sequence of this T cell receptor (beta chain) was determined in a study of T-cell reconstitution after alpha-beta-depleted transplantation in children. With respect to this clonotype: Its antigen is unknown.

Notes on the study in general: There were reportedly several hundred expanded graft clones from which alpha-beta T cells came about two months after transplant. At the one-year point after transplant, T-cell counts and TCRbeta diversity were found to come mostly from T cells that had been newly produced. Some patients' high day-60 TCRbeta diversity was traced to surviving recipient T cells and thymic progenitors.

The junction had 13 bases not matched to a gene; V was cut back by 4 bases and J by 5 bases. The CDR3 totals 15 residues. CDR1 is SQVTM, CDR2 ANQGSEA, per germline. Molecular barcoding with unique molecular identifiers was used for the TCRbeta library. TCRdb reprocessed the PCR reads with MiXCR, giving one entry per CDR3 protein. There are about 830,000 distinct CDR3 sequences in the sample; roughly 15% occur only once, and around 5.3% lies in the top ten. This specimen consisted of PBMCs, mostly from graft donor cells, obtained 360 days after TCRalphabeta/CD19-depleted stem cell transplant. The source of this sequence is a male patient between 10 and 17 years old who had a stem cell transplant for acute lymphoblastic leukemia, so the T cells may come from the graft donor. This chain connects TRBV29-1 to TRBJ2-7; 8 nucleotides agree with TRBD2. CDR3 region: CSVAPSSGRFHEQYF. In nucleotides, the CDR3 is TGCAGCGTTGCCCCCTCGAGCGGGAGATTCCACGAGCAGTACTTC.